This TCR beta chain was observed in a study of blood T cell repertoires in COVID-19. At the level of the study: The study drew acute and convalescent COVID-19 samples from the United States, Italy and Spain.

Source study methods: Amplifying reference gene primers gave estimates of nucleated cell counts. The method was immunoSEQ multiplex PCR; TCRdb's version includes in-frame clones alone and lacks a portion of them. V and J calls plus clone size are reproduced from that table; the DNA served to infer D and trimming. The sample carries 340,000 or so clones, around 85% recorded once. CDR1 ENHRY and CDR2 SYGVKD come from the germline V gene. Trimming took 2 bases from V and 6 from J, leaving 10 bases between them. This CDR3 is built from 13 residues. The sequence derives from a woman in her thirties or forties with acute COVID-19. Sequencing was done on a sample of PBMCs or T cells enriched from blood (not recorded which). The V gene is TRBV10-3, the J gene TRBJ1-2; D call uncertain. CDR3 in DNA: TGTGCCATCAGTGAGCTGAGCTTTAATGGCTACACCTTC. Its translation is CAISELSFNGYTF.